Ten or more counts support the clone carrying this TCR beta chain. No antigen is known for it. CDR3 length: 13 amino acids. Looked up from germline, CDR1 is SNHLY and CDR2 is FYNNEI. The V gene lost 7 bases and the J gene lost 13 bases, with 19 bases spanning the gap. The data were obtained in a study of blood T cells in healthy people across ages. Broader study findings: Across the age range, TCR beta diversity per million T cells fell in a roughly linear way.

Total RNA, at least 5 micrograms per sample, was extracted from PBMCs. It was with a sample-barcoded 5' primer and a J-beta primer mix that a second PCR of roughly 6 to 11 cycles was run. A template-switch adaptor with 12 random nucleotides tagged each cDNA molecule. A single record per CDR3 protein comes from TCRdb applying MiXCR to the 5' RACE reads. The table shows about 570,000 distinct CDR3 sequences, with about 26% occurring only once. The source material was blood. The origin of this receptor is a woman aged 70-85 years in good health. V is TRBV2 and J is TRBJ2-2; tentatively, D is TRBD2 (7 bases). CDR3 loop: CASTTEGGDPLFF. CDR3 in DNA: TGTGCCAGCACTACCGAGGGGGGGGATCCGCTGTTTTTT.